This T cell receptor (beta chain) derives from a study of blood T cells in healthy people across ages. Study observations and caveats: Estimates of diversity drawn from one million T cells were considered underestimates.

The study drew donors from healthy Caucasian individuals in Russia aged roughly 6 to 100. The trim removed 1 base at V and 1 base at J, leaving 10 bases unmatched. Germline V CDR1 and CDR2: DFQATT, SNEGSKA (reference sequence). The CDR3 extends over 17 amino acids. Concerning this clonotype itself: Its matching antigen is unknown.

It was with a sample-barcoded 5' primer and a J-beta primer mix that a second PCR of roughly 6 to 12 cycles was run. Each of the cDNA molecules was tagged by a template-switch adaptor with 12 random nucleotides. Per sample, CDR3-containing paired-end reads numbered at least 2.5 million. TCRdb analysed the 5' RACE reads with MiXCR anew, one entry per CDR3 protein. There are approximately 1,100,000 distinct CDR3 sequences in the sample; under 45% occur only once, and approximately 20% lies in the top ten. Source material: blood. This chain connects TRBV20-1 to TRBJ2-4, with TRBD2 identical over 7 bases. The TCR originated in a woman aged 60-75 years in good health. The CDR3 DNA is TGCAGTGCTAGAGTATTAGGACTAGAGGGGGCCAAAAACATTCAGTACTTC. Its protein is CSARVLGLEGAKNIQYF.